The 8 T cell receptor beta chains in this list originate from one sample, sequenced in a study of T cell responses to AZD1222 COVID-19 vaccine. Sequencing was performed with immunoSEQ multiplex PCR; in TCRdb, only in-frame clones are kept and a portion is missing. This table holds approximately 90,000 clones, around 85% found once. The sequencing here drew on peripheral blood, taken on day 0 of AZD1222 vaccination. The receptors derive from an adult in good health.

This chain uses TRBV18 with TRBJ1-5; D unresolved. The CDR3 spans 13 residues. Germline lookup yields CDR1 KGHSH and CDR2 LQKENI. The V end was cut by 4 bases, the J end by 2 bases, with 6 bases between. This chain's CDR3 is CASSLDGNQPQHF. CDR3 nucleotide sequence: TGTGCCAGCTCACTGGATGGCAATCAGCCCCAGCATTTT.

The chain employs TRBV6-5 and TRBJ2-1, with TRBD1 matching 9 bases. J lost 4 bases, V lost 6 bases, and 1 base had no gene match. Germline CDR1 reads MNHEY; CDR2 reads SVGAGI. This CDR3 has 13 amino acids. The CDR3 here is CASRDRGYNEQFF. CDR3 in DNA: TGTGCCAGCAGGGACAGGGGTTACAATGAGCAGTTCTTC.

This chain links TRBV19 with TRBJ2-6, with TRBD2 matching 7 bases. The CDR3 is 14 amino acids. From germline, CDR1 is LNHDA and CDR2 SQIVND (reference sequence). Trimming took 5 bases from V and 2 from J; bases not matched to a gene: 0. CDR3 amino acids: CASSAGAGANVLTF. The CDR3 bases are TGTGCCAGTAGTGCGGGGGCTGGGGCCAACGTCCTGACTTTC.

The chain recombines TRBV19 with TRBJ1-1; D possibly corresponds to TRBD1 (6 bases). Trimming took 6 bases from V and 8 from J, leaving 22 bases between them. The CDR3 length is 15 residues. CDR1 and CDR2 from the germline V gene are LNHDA and SQIVND (reference sequence). Here the CDR3 DNA reads TGTGCCAGTAGCGGAGCCGGGACAAGTCCCTTGGAAGCTTTCTTT. Translation: CASSGAGTSPLEAFF.

The chain is built from TRBV24-1 and TRBJ1-5; 8 bases line up with TRBD1. Germline-derived CDR1 and CDR2 are KGHDR and SFDVKD. V trimming: 10 bases; J trimming: 2 bases; junction bases outside the gene matches: 12. The CDR3 contains 16 residues. In DNA, the CDR3 is TGTGCCACTCAGAACAGGGGGGAGACTGGCAATCAGCCCCAGCATTTT. Encoded protein: CATQNRGETGNQPQHF.

This clone was seen more than once but under ten times. The chain recombines TRBV28 with TRBJ1-1; 10 nucleotides agree with TRBD1. The CDR3 has 19 amino acids. Germline V CDR1 and CDR2: MDHEN, SYDVKM. With V trimmed by 1 base and J by 3 bases, 14 bases remained unmatched. This chain's CDR3 is CASSLFKPGQGFVDTEAFF. The CDR3 DNA reads TGTGCCAGCAGTTTATTCAAGCCGGGACAGGGGTTCGTCGACACTGAAGCTTTCTTT.

This clone was observed a single time. V usage is TRBV5-8 and J usage is TRBJ2-3; weak D call: TRBD2 (6 bases). The CDR3 is 14 residues long. Germline assignment: CDR1 SGHTS and CDR2 YDEGEE. Trimming removed 1 base from V and 4 bases from J, with 10 bases in between. The CDR3 DNA is TGTGCCAGCAGCTTGCGGGGGTTCCCAGATACGCAGTATTTT. It specifies CASSLRGFPDTQYF. The whole variable domain, filled in from reference TRBV5-8 and TRBJ2-3, reads EAGVTQSPTHLIKTRGQQATLRCSPISGHTSVYWYQQALGLGLQFLLWYDEGEERNRGNFPPRFSGRQFPNYSSELNVNALELEDSALYLCASSLRGFPDTQYFGPGTRLTVL.

The chain employs TRBV4-2 and TRBJ1-5, with D unclear. Germline V CDR1 and CDR2: LGHNA, YNFKEQ. The length of the CDR3 is 14 residues. V lost 0 bases to trimming and J lost 1 base, with 4 bases between them. The DNA of the CDR3 is TGTGCCAGCAGCCAAGATGGGAGCAATCAGCCCCAGCATTTT. This sequence encodes CASSQDGSNQPQHF.